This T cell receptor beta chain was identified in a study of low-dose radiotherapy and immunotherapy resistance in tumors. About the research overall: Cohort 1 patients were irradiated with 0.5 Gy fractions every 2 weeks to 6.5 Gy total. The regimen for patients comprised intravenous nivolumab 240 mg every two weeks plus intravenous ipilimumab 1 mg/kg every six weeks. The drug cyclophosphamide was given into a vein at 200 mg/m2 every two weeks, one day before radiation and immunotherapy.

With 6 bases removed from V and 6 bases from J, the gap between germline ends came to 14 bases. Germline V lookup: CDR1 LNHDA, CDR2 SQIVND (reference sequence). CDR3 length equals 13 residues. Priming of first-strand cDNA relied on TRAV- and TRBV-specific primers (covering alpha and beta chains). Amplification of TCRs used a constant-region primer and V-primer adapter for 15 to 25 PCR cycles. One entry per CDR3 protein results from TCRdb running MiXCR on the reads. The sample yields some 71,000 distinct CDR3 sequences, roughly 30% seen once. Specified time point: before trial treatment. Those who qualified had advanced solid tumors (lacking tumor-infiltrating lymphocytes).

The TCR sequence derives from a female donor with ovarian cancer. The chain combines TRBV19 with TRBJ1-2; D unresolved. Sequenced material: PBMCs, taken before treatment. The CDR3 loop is CASSTGITNGYTF. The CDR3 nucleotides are TGTGCCAGTAGCACCGGGATAACAAATGGCTACACCTTC.